This T cell receptor (beta chain) is from a study of T-cell reconstitution after alpha-beta-depleted transplantation in children. TCRbeta library construction was performed incorporating unique molecular identifiers. TCRdb itself ran the PCR reads through MiXCR, one entry per CDR3 protein. The sample has under 850,000 distinct CDR3 sequences, about 12% seen once. Germline-derived CDR1 and CDR2 are SEHNR and FQNEAQ (reference sequence). The ends were cut back, 5 bases at V and 6 bases at J, with 14 bases in the middle. The CDR3 extends over 14 amino acids. V is TRBV7-9 and J is TRBJ2-1; either TRBD1 or TRBD2 may fit D (6 bases each). This TCR derives from a girl aged 2-15 years with congenital amegakaryocytic thrombocytopenia, due to receive a stem cell transplant. Sequenced here: PBMCs, sampled before TCRalphabeta/CD19-depleted stem cell transplant. The CDR3 region has the DNA TGTGCCAGCAGCGAAGGACGGGGGCGCAATGAGCAGTTCTTC. Its protein is CASSEGRGRNEQFF.